A selection of T cell receptor beta chains follows, all from one sample in a study of blood T cell repertoires in COVID-19. Method: immunoSEQ multiplex PCR; TCRdb's copy keeps in-frame clones and lacks some. The sample includes hundreds of thousands of clones, about nine tenths of them seen just once. The source material was peripheral blood. These receptors were collected from a woman aged 25 to 39 with active or convalescent COVID-19. The CDR3 runs from the conserved cysteine through the conserved F or W. The order of the fields is D gene, clone size, V gene, J gene, CDR3 DNA, CDR3 protein. The D gene is left open where the match is weak. Size is stated for part of the rows, as once, few or many counts, or as a class when the clone is expanded.

D gene: NA; clone size: NA; V gene: TRBV6-5; J gene: TRBJ2-1; CDR3 DNA: TGTGCCAGCCTGAAAGGGGGGCAGGGGGACAATGAGCAGTTCTTC; CDR3 protein: CASLKGGQGDNEQFF
D gene: TRBD1; clone size: once; V gene: TRBV27; J gene: TRBJ1-4; CDR3 DNA: TGTGCCAGCAGTGCGCGGGACAGGGGACCTAATGAAAAACTGTTTTTT; CDR3 protein: CASSARDRGPNEKLFF
D gene: NA; clone size: few; V gene: TRBV18; J gene: TRBJ1-4; CDR3 DNA: TGTGCCAGCTCACCCCTTCTGGGCTCTAATGAAAAACTGTTTTTT; CDR3 protein: CASSPLLGSNEKLFF
D gene: TRBD2; clone size: NA; V gene: TRBV14; J gene: TRBJ2-7; CDR3 DNA: TGTGCCAGCAGCCAAGAAGATCAACCCAATCTAGCGGGGAGCTTCTACGAGCAGTACTTC; CDR3 protein: CASSQEDQPNLAGSFYEQYF
D gene: NA; clone size: NA; V gene: TRBV29-1; J gene: TRBJ2-7; CDR3 DNA: TGCAGCGTTGGTCGTGACACGTTCTACGAGCAGTACTTC; CDR3 protein: CSVGRDTFYEQYF
D gene: NA; clone size: NA; V gene: TRBV10-1; J gene: TRBJ2-3; CDR3 DNA: TGCGCCAGCAGTACACTGGACTGGAAAAGCACAGATACGCAGTATTTT; CDR3 protein: CASSTLDWKSTDTQYF
D gene: TRBD1; clone size: NA; V gene: TRBV6-5; J gene: TRBJ1-1; CDR3 DNA: TGTGCCAGCAGTTACTTACAGGGGGTTGAAGCTTTCTTT; CDR3 protein: CASSYLQGVEAFF
D gene: TRBD2; clone size: NA; V gene: TRBV2; J gene: TRBJ2-1; CDR3 DNA: TGTGCCGGAATCCAGACTAGCGGCAATGAGCAGTTCTTC; CDR3 protein: CAGIQTSGNEQFF
D gene: TRBD2; clone size: few; V gene: TRBV5-1; J gene: TRBJ2-1; CDR3 DNA: TGCGCCAGCAATAGATTAGGGACTAGCGGGGCCAATGAGCAGTTCTTC; CDR3 protein: CASNRLGTSGANEQFF
D gene: NA; clone size: NA; V gene: TRBV4-1; J gene: TRBJ2-1; CDR3 DNA: TGCGCCAGCAGCCAAGAATTGTGGGTTGAGGCCTACAATGAGCAGTTCTTC; CDR3 protein: CASSQELWVEAYNEQFF
D gene: NA; clone size: NA; V gene: TRBV7-2; J gene: TRBJ2-7; CDR3 DNA: TGTGCCAGCAGCTTAGGAGTATACAGCTCCTACGAGCAGTACTTC; CDR3 protein: CASSLGVYSSYEQYF
D gene: TRBD1; clone size: NA; V gene: TRBV15; J gene: TRBJ2-7; CDR3 DNA: TGTGCCACCAGCAGTGGGACAGGGAGTAACGAGCAGTACTTC; CDR3 protein: CATSSGTGSNEQYF
D gene: TRBD2; clone size: few; V gene: TRBV7-8; J gene: TRBJ2-1; CDR3 DNA: TGTGCCAGCAGCTTAGCGCGTGTGGCGGGGGGCCGGAACAATGAGCAGTTCTTC; CDR3 protein: CASSLARVAGGRNNEQFF
D gene: NA; clone size: NA; V gene: TRBV7-8; J gene: TRBJ2-1; CDR3 DNA: TGTGCCAGCAGCTTAGAAGCCTTTAATGAGCAGTTCTTC; CDR3 protein: CASSLEAFNEQFF
D gene: NA; clone size: NA; V gene: TRBV7-9; J gene: TRBJ2-3; CDR3 DNA: TGTGCCAGCAGCTGGCGGTCCACAGATACGCAGTATTTT; CDR3 protein: CASSWRSTDTQYF
D gene: TRBD1; clone size: NA; V gene: TRBV27; J gene: TRBJ1-1; CDR3 DNA: TGTGCCAGCAGTGTTGACAGGGGGCAAGGTGAAGCTTTCTTT; CDR3 protein: CASSVDRGQGEAFF
D gene: TRBD1; clone size: few; V gene: TRBV29-1; J gene: TRBJ1-1; CDR3 DNA: TGCAGCGTTGAAACACGGGGACAGGGAAACACTGAAGCTTTCTTT; CDR3 protein: CSVETRGQGNTEAFF
D gene: TRBD2; clone size: NA; V gene: TRBV27; J gene: TRBJ2-7; CDR3 DNA: TGTGCCAGCAGCCGACCTGGACTAGCGGGCTACGAGCAGTACTTC; CDR3 protein: CASSRPGLAGYEQYF
D gene: NA; clone size: NA; V gene: TRBV3-1/TRBV3-2; J gene: TRBJ2-7; CDR3 DNA: TGTGCCAGCAGCCAGGCCTTTCAAGGCGGAGACTACGAGCAGTACTTC; CDR3 protein: CASSQAFQGGDYEQYF
D gene: NA; clone size: once; V gene: TRBV6-5; J gene: TRBJ2-1; CDR3 DNA: TGTGCCAGCATGGGTGCGGTCGGTGAGCAGTTCTTC; CDR3 protein: CASMGAVGEQFF
D gene: NA; clone size: once; V gene: TRBV4-2; J gene: TRBJ1-2; CDR3 DNA: TGTGCCAGCAGCCAAGAAAGGCAGGACTATGGCTACACCTTC; CDR3 protein: CASSQERQDYGYTF
D gene: NA; clone size: NA; V gene: TRBV7-9; J gene: TRBJ1-3; CDR3 DNA: TGTGCCAGCAGCTCAACAGCGGGAGCCACCATATATTTT; CDR3 protein: CASSSTAGATIYF
D gene: NA; clone size: few; V gene: TRBV24-1; J gene: TRBJ2-7; CDR3 DNA: TGTGCCACCAGTGATCGGAGGGTAGAGACAGGGCCCTACGAGCAGTACTTC; CDR3 protein: CATSDRRVETGPYEQYF
D gene: NA; clone size: NA; V gene: TRBV2; J gene: TRBJ1-2; CDR3 DNA: TGTGCCAGCAGGGGGGGGTCCCTCTACTATGGCTACACCTTC; CDR3 protein: CASRGGSLYYGYTF
D gene: NA; clone size: NA; V gene: TRBV9; J gene: TRBJ1-4; CDR3 DNA: TGTGCCAGCAGCTCATCGACGGGAGCCCGAAATGAAAAACTGTTTTTT; CDR3 protein: CASSSSTGARNEKLFF
D gene: NA; clone size: once; V gene: TRBV30; J gene: TRBJ1-2; CDR3 DNA: TGTGCCTGGATGGACAGAATTAACTATGGCTACACCTTC; CDR3 protein: CAWMDRINYGYTF
D gene: TRBD2; clone size: NA; V gene: TRBV5-1; J gene: TRBJ2-5; CDR3 DNA: TGCGCCAGCAGCTTGGACCCTAGCGGGAGTGGTAGAGAGACCCAGTACTTC; CDR3 protein: CASSLDPSGSGRETQYF
D gene: TRBD2; clone size: NA; V gene: TRBV5-4; J gene: TRBJ2-5; CDR3 DNA: TGTGCCAGCAGCTTGGGGACTAGCGGGGGACCGTACCAAGAGACCCAGTACTTC; CDR3 protein: CASSLGTSGGPYQETQYF
D gene: NA; clone size: few; V gene: TRBV12-3/TRBV12-4; J gene: TRBJ1-2; CDR3 DNA: TGTGCCAGCAACTCAGGGCGCTATGGCTACACCTTC; CDR3 protein: CASNSGRYGYTF
D gene: NA; clone size: NA; V gene: TRBV7-2; J gene: TRBJ1-2; CDR3 DNA: TGTGCCAGCAGCACCTCTACAGGAAACTATGGCTACACCTTC; CDR3 protein: CASSTSTGNYGYTF
D gene: NA; clone size: NA; V gene: TRBV28; J gene: TRBJ2-7; CDR3 DNA: TGTGCCAGCAGACCTCGTGGGGGGACCTACGAGCAGTACTTC; CDR3 protein: CASRPRGGTYEQYF
D gene: TRBD2; clone size: NA; V gene: TRBV2; J gene: TRBJ2-2; CDR3 DNA: TGTGCCAGCAGTGCGCCTAGCGGGGGGACCACCGGGGAGCTGTTTTTT; CDR3 protein: CASSAPSGGTTGELFF
D gene: TRBD1; clone size: NA; V gene: TRBV6-5; J gene: TRBJ2-5; CDR3 DNA: TGTGCCAGTCTCTTGACAGGGGTTTCCGAGACCCAGTACTTC; CDR3 protein: CASLLTGVSETQYF
D gene: TRBD2; clone size: NA; V gene: TRBV4-2; J gene: TRBJ2-1; CDR3 DNA: TGTGCCAGCAGCCAAAGACTAGCGGGAAATCTTGAGCAGTTCTTC; CDR3 protein: CASSQRLAGNLEQFF
D gene: NA; clone size: NA; V gene: TRBV11-2; J gene: TRBJ1-1; CDR3 DNA: TGTGCCAGCAGCGATACCGGGACACGGGGATTTACGGCTGAAGCTTTCTTT; CDR3 protein: CASSDTGTRGFTAEAFF
D gene: NA; clone size: NA; V gene: TRBV7-9; J gene: TRBJ1-2; CDR3 DNA: TGTGCCAGCAGCTTAGGGGTAGGGGGTTATGGCTACACCTTC; CDR3 protein: CASSLGVGGYGYTF
D gene: NA; clone size: NA; V gene: TRBV11-2; J gene: TRBJ2-3; CDR3 DNA: TGTGCCAGCAGCTTAGATTACAGGGATAGCACAGATACGCAGTATTTT; CDR3 protein: CASSLDYRDSTDTQYF
D gene: TRBD1; clone size: NA; V gene: TRBV6-1; J gene: TRBJ1-2; CDR3 DNA: TGTGCCAGCAGTGAAGCGCCTGAGGGGGCCTTTCAGGGCTACACCTTC; CDR3 protein: CASSEAPEGAFQGYTF
D gene: NA; clone size: NA; V gene: TRBV15; J gene: TRBJ1-2; CDR3 DNA: TGTGCCACCAGCAGAGAACTGCTGGACAGCTATCTATATGGCTACACCTTC; CDR3 protein: CATSRELLDSYLYGYTF
D gene: NA; clone size: NA; V gene: TRBV4-1; J gene: TRBJ1-2; CDR3 DNA: TGCGCCAGCAGCCAACCCATAGAGGGCAGCTCCTATGGCTACACCTTC; CDR3 protein: CASSQPIEGSSYGYTF
D gene: NA; clone size: NA; V gene: TRBV5-4; J gene: TRBJ2-1; CDR3 DNA: TGTGCCAGCAGCCCCCCGGAGACCAGCTCCTACAATGAGCAGTTCTTC; CDR3 protein: CASSPPETSSYNEQFF
D gene: NA; clone size: NA; V gene: TRBV5-1; J gene: TRBJ1-2; CDR3 DNA: TGCGCCAGCAGCTTGGACAGTTATGGCTACACCTTC; CDR3 protein: CASSLDSYGYTF
D gene: NA; clone size: NA; V gene: TRBV2; J gene: TRBJ1-1; CDR3 DNA: TGTGCCAGCAGCCCCGTCGGGGGTGAGGTTGGGGCTTTCTTT; CDR3 protein: CASSPVGGEVGAFF
D gene: NA; clone size: NA; V gene: TRBV25-1; J gene: TRBJ1-2; CDR3 DNA: TGTGCCAGCAGTGACCCCAGGACTGATGAAAGGTACACCTTC; CDR3 protein: CASSDPRTDERYTF
D gene: NA; clone size: few; V gene: TRBV3-1/TRBV3-2; J gene: TRBJ1-1; CDR3 DNA: TGTGCCAGCAGTTCCCAGGCAGGGGCGATCGCTGAAGCTTTCTTT; CDR3 protein: CASSSQAGAIAEAFF